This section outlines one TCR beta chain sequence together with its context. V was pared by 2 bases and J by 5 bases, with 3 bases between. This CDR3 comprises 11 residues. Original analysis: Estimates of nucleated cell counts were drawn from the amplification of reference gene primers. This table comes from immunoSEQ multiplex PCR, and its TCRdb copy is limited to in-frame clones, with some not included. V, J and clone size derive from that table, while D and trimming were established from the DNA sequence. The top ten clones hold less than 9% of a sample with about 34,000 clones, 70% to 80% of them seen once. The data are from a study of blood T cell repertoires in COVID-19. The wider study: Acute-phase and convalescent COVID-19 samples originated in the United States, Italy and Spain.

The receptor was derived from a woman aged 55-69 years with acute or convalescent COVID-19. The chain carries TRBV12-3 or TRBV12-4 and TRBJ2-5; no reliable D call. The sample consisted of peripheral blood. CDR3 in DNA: TGTGCCAGCAGTTTATCGGAGACCCAGTACTTC. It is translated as CASSLSETQYF.